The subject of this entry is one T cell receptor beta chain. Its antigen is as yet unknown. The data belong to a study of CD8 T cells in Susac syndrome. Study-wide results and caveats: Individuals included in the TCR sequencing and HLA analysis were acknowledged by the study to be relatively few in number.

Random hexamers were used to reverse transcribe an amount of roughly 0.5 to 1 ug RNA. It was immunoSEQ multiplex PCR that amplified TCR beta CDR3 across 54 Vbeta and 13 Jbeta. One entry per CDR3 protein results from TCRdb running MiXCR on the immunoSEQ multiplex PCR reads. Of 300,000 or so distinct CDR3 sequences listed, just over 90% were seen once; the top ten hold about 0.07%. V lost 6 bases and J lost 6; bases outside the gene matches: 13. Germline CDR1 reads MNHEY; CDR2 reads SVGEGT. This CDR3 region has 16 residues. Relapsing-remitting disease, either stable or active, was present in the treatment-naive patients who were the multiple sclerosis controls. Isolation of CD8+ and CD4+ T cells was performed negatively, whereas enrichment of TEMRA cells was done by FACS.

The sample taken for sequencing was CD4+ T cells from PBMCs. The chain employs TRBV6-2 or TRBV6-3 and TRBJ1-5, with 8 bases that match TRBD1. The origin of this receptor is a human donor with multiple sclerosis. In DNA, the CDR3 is TGTGCCAGCAGCCTAAAAATCAGGGGGCGAAGTCAGCCCCAGCATTTT. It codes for CASSLKIRGRSQPQHF.